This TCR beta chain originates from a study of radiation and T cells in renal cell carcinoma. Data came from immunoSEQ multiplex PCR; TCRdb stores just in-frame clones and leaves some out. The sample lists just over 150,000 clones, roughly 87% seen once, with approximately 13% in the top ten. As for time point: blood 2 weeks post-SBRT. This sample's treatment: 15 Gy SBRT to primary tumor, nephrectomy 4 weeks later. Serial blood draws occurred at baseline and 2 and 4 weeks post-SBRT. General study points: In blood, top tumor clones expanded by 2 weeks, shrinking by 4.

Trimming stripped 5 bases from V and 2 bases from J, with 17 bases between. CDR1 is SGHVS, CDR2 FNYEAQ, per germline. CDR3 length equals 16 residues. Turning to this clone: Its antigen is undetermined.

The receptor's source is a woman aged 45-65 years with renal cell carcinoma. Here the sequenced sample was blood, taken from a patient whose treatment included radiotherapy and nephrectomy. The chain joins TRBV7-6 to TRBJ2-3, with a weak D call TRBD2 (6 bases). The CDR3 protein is CASSLLAGLPTDTQYF. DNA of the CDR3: TGTGCCAGCAGCCTGCTGGCGGGGCTCCCCACAGATACGCAGTATTTT. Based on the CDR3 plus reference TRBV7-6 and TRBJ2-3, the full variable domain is GAGVSQSPRYKVTKRGQDVALRCDPISGHVSLYWYRQALGQGPEFLTYFNYEAQQDKSGLPNDRFSAERPEGSISTLTIQRTEQRDSAMYRCASSLLAGLPTDTQYFGPGTRLTVL.